Only a few counts were recorded for the clone carrying this TCR beta chain. This sample stems from a study of tumor-infiltrating lymphocytes in primary liver carcinoma. Across the study: The cohort consisted of patients whose primary liver carcinoma was surgically resected. Read depth, roughly 3.65 to 7.13 million productive TCRbeta reads, did not differ significantly between tissues.

Researchers generated TCR beta cDNA from roughly 500 ng of total RNA, relying on a constant-region primer. Generation of the TCR beta libraries relied on three nested multiplex PCR rounds using slightly modified ARM-PCR. TCRdb redid the calling of the multiplex PCR reads with MiXCR, one entry per CDR3 protein. The sample holds 250,000 to 400,000 distinct CDR3 sequences, more than 55% seen once. Germline DNA was also extracted, and blood RNA was taken from unsorted whole blood. Chronic HBV infection, untreated so far, was present in the patients. The sample was peripheral blood. The TCR sequence derives from a man in his forties with primary liver carcinoma and hepatitis B virus infection.

CDR3 nucleotides: TGCGCCAGCAGCTTGGGTAGTAGAGAGCAGTTCTTC. Its translation: CASSLGSREQFF. The chain is built from TRBV5-1 and TRBJ2-1; no definite D call. The CDR3 totals 12 residues. Germline V lookup: CDR1 SGHRS, CDR2 YFSETQ. The V gene lost 0 bases and the J gene lost 10 bases, with 8 bases spanning the gap.